Listed here is a single TCR beta chain. This sample is drawn from a study of blood T cell repertoires in COVID-19. Overall study context: The United States, Italy and Spain provided the acute and convalescent COVID-19 samples.

Original processing notes: Researchers report that nucleated cell counts were estimated from reference gene primer amplification. Sequencing used immunoSEQ multiplex PCR; TCRdb keeps in-frame clones, though not all of them. The V and J calls and clone size come from that table; D and trimming were worked out from the DNA. The sample has roughly 250,000 clones, roughly 90% seen once. This clonotype was obtained from a man aged 30-40 years with acute or convalescent COVID-19. Sequenced sample: peripheral blood.

CDR3 sequence: CAISESTSGGTHYGYTF. For the CDR3, the DNA is TGTGCCATCAGTGAGTCGACTTCGGGGGGGACTCACTATGGCTACACCTTC. This chain joins TRBV10-3 and TRBJ1-2; possible D gene TRBD1, 5 bases. Germline V CDR1 and CDR2: ENHRY, SYGVKD. Trimming removed 0 bases at V and 3 bases at J, with 17 bases between. The CDR3 totals 17 residues.